A single TCR beta chain is shown here with its context. This record comes from a study of blood T cell repertoires in COVID-19. V was clipped by 6 bases and J by 4 bases, with 13 bases between them. The CDR3 loop spans 13 amino acids. Original processing methods: Cell counts per sample came from amplifying reference gene primers. The table came from immunoSEQ multiplex PCR; TCRdb's copy has only in-frame clones and leaves some out. V and J calls and clone size are those listed in that table; D and trimming were worked out from the DNA. The sample includes under 200,000 clones, 70% to 90% seen only once; the top ten take 0.95%.

Sequencing used peripheral blood. The rearrangement links TRBV12-3 or TRBV12-4 to TRBJ2-7; D unclear. This receptor was identified in a man between 60 and 70 years old with COVID-19, enrolled during active disease. This CDR3 reads CASSSPNSYEQYF. Here the CDR3 DNA reads TGTGCCAGCAGCTCCCCAAACAGTTACGAGCAGTACTTC.